This passage covers 19 T cell receptor beta chains from one sample sequenced in a study of monozygotic twins with inflammatory bowel disease. Reanalyzing the 5' RACE reads, TCRdb keeps one entry per CDR3 protein, without DNA. This sample's table has 110,000 to 150,000 distinct CDR3 sequences. Sequenced sample: blood. All receptors come from a human donor with ulcerative colitis or Crohn's disease, or a healthy co-twin of an affected twin (not recorded which).

This chain uses TRBV7-6 with TRBJ1-2; TCRdb calls TRBD1, which cannot be checked without DNA. CDR3 length: 14 amino acids. Looked up from germline, CDR1 is SGHVS and CDR2 is FNYEAQ. The CDR3 protein is CASSFGQGLTGYTF.

V and J are TRBV30 and TRBJ1-4. This CDR3 contains 13 residues. Germline CDR1 reads GTSNPN; CDR2 reads SVGIG (reference sequence). Here the CDR3 reads CAWSVRLDEKLFF.

The chain carries TRBV27 and TRBJ2-3; without DNA, the TCRdb call of TRBD2 cannot be checked. The CDR3 contains 14 residues. Germline V CDR1 and CDR2: MNHEY, SMNVEV (reference sequence). The CDR3 reads CASSSQAGVGTQYF.

The chain combines TRBV6-1 with TRBJ2-5; TCRdb designates TRBD1, a call that cannot be tested without DNA. The germline V gene encodes CDR1 MNHNS and CDR2 SASEGT. This CDR3 comprises 13 residues. The CDR3: CASSRGPGETQYF.

The chain combines TRBV20-1 with TRBJ1-1; checking the TCRdb D call of TRBD1 is not possible without DNA. Germline CDR1 and CDR2: DFQATT and SNEGSKA (reference sequence). This CDR3 is built from 12 residues. CDR3 protein: CSAAQGILEAFF.

The rearrangement joins TRBV12-3 or TRBV12-4 to TRBJ1-2; TCRdb lists TRBD1, though no DNA is available to test this call. This CDR3 comprises 13 residues. CDR3 amino acids: CASSLAKGWGYTF.

This chain uses TRBV9 with TRBJ2-3; TCRdb outputs TRBD1, but without DNA this stays unchecked. Germline lookup yields CDR1 SGDLS and CDR2 YYNGEE. This CDR3 is 16 amino acids long. CDR3 amino acids: CASSVWGVASTDTQYF.

This chain connects TRBV25-1 to TRBJ1-1; TCRdb picks TRBD1, but there is no DNA to check that call. CDR1 MGHDK and CDR2 SYGVNS come from the germline V gene. The CDR3 totals 15 residues. The CDR3 protein is CASRELQGARTEAFF.

The chain couples TRBV11-2 to TRBJ2-3. The CDR3 loop spans 12 amino acids. CDR1 SGHAT and CDR2 FQNNGV come from the germline V gene. The CDR3: CASSLAVGTQYF.

The chain recombines TRBV5-1 with TRBJ1-4; TCRdb designates TRBD1, a call that cannot be tested without DNA. Per germline, CDR1 SGHRS and CDR2 YFSETQ. The CDR3 extends over 14 amino acids. This chain's CDR3 is CASSAGQFNEKLFF.

The V call is TRBV28, the J call TRBJ1-5; TCRdb designates TRBD1, a call that cannot be tested without DNA. CDR3 length: 20 amino acids. From germline, CDR1 is MDHEN and CDR2 SYDVKM. CDR3 region: CASSFYSPGQGAGSNQPQHF.

The chain joins TRBV4-3 to TRBJ2-2; the D gene TCRdb calls, TRBD1, cannot be checked with no DNA. The CDR3 contains 15 residues. Germline CDR1 reads LGHNA; CDR2 reads YSLEER. Here the CDR3 reads CASSPKGGAAGELFF.

V usage is TRBV6-5 and J usage is TRBJ2-3; TCRdb calls TRBD1, which cannot be checked without DNA. Germline lookup yields CDR1 MNHEY and CDR2 SVGAGI. The CDR3 has 16 amino acids. CDR3 region: CASSYYRGQGTDTQYF.

The chain is built from TRBV5-1 and TRBJ2-1; the D call from TCRdb, TRBD2, cannot be confirmed without DNA. The CDR3 extends over 16 amino acids. In germline, CDR1 is SGHRS, CDR2 YFSETQ. CDR3 amino acids: CASSLGTSGSAGEQFF.

The chain combines TRBV4-1 with TRBJ2-7; TCRdb names TRBD2, which stays unverified in the absence of DNA. Germline-derived CDR1 and CDR2 are MGHRA and YSYEKL. This CDR3 has 15 residues. The CDR3 region is CASSQRLAGTYEQYF.

V gene TRBV5-1 combines with J gene TRBJ1-1; the TRBD1 assignment by TCRdb is unverifiable without DNA. The CDR3 sequence is 13 residues long. Germline lookup yields CDR1 SGHRS and CDR2 YFSETQ. The CDR3 reads CASSLDPVQGAFF.

The rearrangement links TRBV5-1 to TRBJ2-5; TCRdb's assignment of TRBD1 cannot be checked, as there is no DNA. Germline loops: CDR1 SGHRS, CDR2 YFSETQ. This CDR3 is 17 amino acids long. The CDR3 protein is CASSLGSEGGLGETQYF.

The CDR3 sequence is CASSLSRRSNTEAFF. The chain couples TRBV19 to TRBJ1-1; TCRdb selects TRBD1, and the lack of DNA leaves this call unchecked. The CDR3 length is 15 residues. CDR1 is LNHDA, CDR2 SQIVND, per germline (reference sequence).

The gene calls are TRBV10-3 and TRBJ1-1; TCRdb's D call of TRBD1 is untestable without DNA. Germline CDR1 is ENHRY and CDR2 is SYGVKD. The CDR3 runs 16 residues. The CDR3 spells CAINQGQGSRNTEAFF.